This T cell receptor (beta chain) was identified in a study of blood T cells in healthy people across ages. Overall study findings and caveats: Total diversity from one million sequenced T cells was likely underestimated.

Notes on this clonotype: As yet, its antigen is unknown.

The use of a sample-barcoded 5' primer and a J-beta primer mix characterized a second PCR of roughly 7 to 11 cycles. Each cDNA molecule, via a template-switch adaptor with 12 random nucleotides, was tagged. TCRdb recomputed calls from the 5' RACE reads with MiXCR, one row per CDR3 protein. The repertoire holds about a million distinct CDR3 sequences, with 51% as singletons. No fewer than 6 micrograms of total RNA were isolated from every sample. The TCR sequence derives from a woman in her sixties or seventies in good health. The sequenced sample consisted of blood.

For the CDR3, the DNA is TGTGCCAGCAGTTTAGACGGGTTTTACGAGCAGTACTTC. Translated, it gives CASSLDGFYEQYF. The chain carries TRBV27 and TRBJ2-7; D is unclear. CDR3 size: 13 residues. Germline CDR1 is MNHEY and CDR2 is SMNVEV (reference sequence). V lost 2 bases and J 4 bases, leaving 9 bases between the germline ends.